These 15 T cell receptor beta chains were all obtained from the same sample, sequenced in a study of OX40 agonist ivuxolimab in advanced cancers. Assay used: immunoSEQ multiplex PCR; TCRdb lists only in-frame clones, some missing. This table has under 80,000 clones, 70% to 90% appearing once. The specimen comprised CD4+ or CD8+ T cells sorted from blood, sampled in a trial of the OX40 agonist ivuxolimab. Source of these receptors: an adult with an advanced solid tumor such as melanoma, head and neck, liver or kidney cancer.

The chain uses TRBV7-2 and TRBJ1-1; D ambiguous. With 3 bases removed from V and 0 bases from J, the gap between germline ends came to 8 bases. The germline gives CDR1 SGHTA, CDR2 FQGNSA. The CDR3 sequence is 14 residues long. DNA for the CDR3: TGTGCCAGCAGCTTCGGTCCCATGAACACTGAAGCTTTCTTT. Translation gives CASSFGPMNTEAFF.

V usage is TRBV7-9 and J usage is TRBJ2-7, with 14 bases that match TRBD2. Trimming took 3 bases from V and 5 from J; bases not matched to a gene: 3. Germline CDR1 reads SEHNR; CDR2 reads FQNEAQ (reference sequence). The CDR3 is made up of 15 amino acids. The CDR3 reads CASSFGLAGGNEQYF. CDR3 bases: TGTGCCAGCAGCTTTGGACTAGCGGGAGGTAACGAGCAGTACTTC.

V is TRBV5-4 and J is TRBJ2-5; 16 bases agree with TRBD2. Per germline, CDR1 SGHNT and CDR2 YYREEE (reference sequence). The CDR3 runs to 18 residues. Trimming removed 4 bases from V and 7 bases from J; junction bases left unmatched: 13. In nucleotides, the CDR3 is TGTGCCAGCAGCATAGGGACTAGCGGGGGGGGTGCAGAAAGGACCCAGTACTTC. Amino acid sequence: CASSIGTSGGGAERTQYF.

This chain uses TRBV5-1 with TRBJ2-2; D may be TRBD2 (5 bases). Per the germline V gene, CDR1 is SGHRS and CDR2 is YFSETQ. The CDR3 sequence is 14 residues long. V was clipped by 7 bases and J by 4 bases, with 14 bases between them. This CDR3 reads CASLPGVSTGELFF. As DNA, the CDR3 is TGCGCCAGCCTTCCCGGGGTTAGCACCGGGGAGCTGTTTTTT. The entire variable domain, with the rest obtained from reference TRBV5-1 and TRBJ2-2, is as follows: KAGVTQTPRYLIKTRGQQVTLSCSPISGHRSVSWYQQTPGQGLQFLFEYFSETQRNKGNFPGRFSGRQFSNSRSEMNVSTLELGDSALYLCASLPGVSTGELFFGEGSRLTVL.

This clone was detected a few times. The V call is TRBV27, the J call TRBJ1-2; possible D gene TRBD1, 6 bases. V was trimmed by 6 bases and J by 4 bases, leaving 12 bases between them. The CDR3 extends over 13 amino acids. CDR1 MNHEY and CDR2 SMNVEV come from the germline V gene (reference sequence). CDR3 in amino acids: CASSTLQGYGYTF. CDR3 bases: TGTGCCAGCAGCACCTTACAGGGCTATGGCTACACCTTC.

This sequence joins TRBV18 and TRBJ1-2; no firm D call. V lost 2 bases and J 8 bases, leaving 12 bases between the germline ends. The CDR3 runs 13 residues. The germline V gene encodes CDR1 KGHSH and CDR2 LQKENI. In nucleotides, the CDR3 is TGTGCCAGCTCACCAAAGACCGCTGACGGCTACACCTTC. This codes for CASSPKTADGYTF. The entire variable domain, with the rest obtained from reference TRBV18 and TRBJ1-2, is as follows: NAGVMQNPRHLVRRRGQEARLRCSPMKGHSHVYWYRQLPEEGLKFMVYLQKENIIDESGMPKERFSAEFPKEGPSILRIQQVVRGDSAAYFCASSPKTADGYTFGSGTRLTVV.

V and J are TRBV27 and TRBJ2-3; tentative D call: TRBD2 (5 bases). Germline V CDR1 and CDR2: MNHEY, SMNVEV (reference sequence). V was pared by 8 bases and J by 0 bases, with 15 bases between. The CDR3 is 15 amino acids. The CDR3: CASSRLTGSTDTQYF. CDR3 nucleotide sequence: TGTGCCAGCTCCAGGCTAACGGGAAGCACAGATACGCAGTATTTT.

The chain has TRBV11-2 and TRBJ2-7; possibly TRBD1 for D (6 bases). V lost 6 bases and J 2 bases, leaving 17 bases between the germline ends. Looked up from germline, CDR1 is SGHAT and CDR2 is FQNNGV. The length of the CDR3 is 15 residues. Written as DNA, the CDR3 is TGTGCCAGCAGAACCATTCAGGGGATAACCTACGAGCAGTACTTC. Translation: CASRTIQGITYEQYF.

The chain carries TRBV19 and TRBJ2-3; 9 bases are shared with TRBD1. V was clipped by 5 bases and J by 1 base; unmatched bases: 4. The CDR3 sequence is 15 residues long. Germline CDR1 LNHDA, CDR2 SQIVND (reference sequence). CDR3: CASSARDRGTDTQYF. The CDR3 nucleotides read TGTGCCAGTAGTGCCCGGGACAGGGGCACAGATACGCAGTATTTT.

The rearrangement joins TRBV7-3 to TRBJ2-2; 8 positions match TRBD1. The CDR3 totals 13 residues. The V gene end was trimmed by 4 bases and the J gene end by 6 bases; junction bases not matched to a gene: 1. In germline, CDR1 is SGHTA, CDR2 FQGTGA. This CDR3 reads CASSSGGAGELFF. In nucleotides, the CDR3 is TGTGCCAGCAGCTCAGGGGGCGCCGGGGAGCTGTTTTTT.

The chain recombines TRBV10-1 with TRBJ2-2, with D perhaps matching TRBD1 or TRBD2 (7 bases each). Per germline, CDR1 WNHNN and CDR2 SYGVQD (reference sequence). There are 15 residues in the CDR3. The V end lost 2 bases, the J end lost 6 bases, and 13 bases lay between the germline ends. The CDR3 region is CASSEAGGLPGELFF. The DNA of the CDR3 is TGCGCCAGCAGTGAGGCAGGGGGACTACCCGGGGAGCTGTTTTTT.

V is TRBV7-8 and J is TRBJ2-3, with D possibly TRBD2 on 6 matching bases. Germline V gene data show CDR1 as SGHVS and CDR2 as FQNEAQ. V was cut by 3 bases and J by 7 bases, with 17 bases left in between. CDR3 size: 15 residues. The CDR3 nucleotides read TGTGCCAGCAGCTTGCGGGCGGGGACGGGATATACGCAGTATTTT. The encoded protein is CASSLRAGTGYTQYF.

The chain uses TRBV9 and TRBJ2-3; TRBD2 matches at 14 bases. Germline CDR1 SGDLS, CDR2 YYNGEE. This CDR3 comprises 16 residues. The V gene end was trimmed by 2 bases and the J gene end by 3 bases; junction bases not matched to a gene: 2. In DNA form, the CDR3 reads TGTGCCAGCAGCGTTGGGACTAGCGGGAGTACAGATACGCAGTATTTT. Protein sequence: CASSVGTSGSTDTQYF.

The rearrangement uses TRBV7-3 and TRBJ2-3, with a weak D call TRBD2 (6 bases). This CDR3 is 14 amino acids long. Trimming pared 5 bases from V and 5 bases from J, leaving 14 bases between. CDR1 is SGHTA, CDR2 FQGTGA, per germline. CDR3 bases: TGTGCCAGCAGCCTCTTGGGGGGAGGAGATACGCAGTATTTT. Its protein product is CASSLLGGGDTQYF.

The V and J genes are TRBV14 and TRBJ1-1; no firm D call. Trimming took 8 bases from V and 4 from J, leaving 14 bases between them. Germline lookup yields CDR1 SGHDN and CDR2 FVKESK. CDR3 length: 13 amino acids. In DNA, the CDR3 is TGTGCCAGCGGAGACTGGTCAGGCACTGAAGCTTTCTTT. Translating it yields CASGDWSGTEAFF.